The clone carrying this T cell receptor (beta chain) was detected a few times. This entry belongs to a study of T cells in Graves' hyperthyroidism and ophthalmopathy. Germline assignment: CDR1 SGHTA and CDR2 FQGNSA. After removal of 8 bases from V and 2 bases from J, the junction contained 9 bases not matched to a gene. The CDR3 has 15 amino acids. Subjects aged 18 to 65 presented with newly diagnosed hyperthyroidism of less than 2 months' duration. Exclusion of a patient resulted from uncontrolled infection, other autoimmune disease, pregnancy or lactation. Blood was sampled at initial diagnosis of hyperthyroidism, prior to onset of any ophthalmopathy symptoms. Template material for amplifying TCR beta CDR3 regions consisted of RNA transcripts. The HTBI primer set was used in a first-round RT-PCR of the TCR CDR3. Each CDR3 protein is one row after TCRdb ran MiXCR on the multiplex PCR reads. Of under 450,000 distinct CDR3 sequences listed, around an eighth are singletons.

The V and J genes are TRBV7-2 and TRBJ2-7, with 10 positions matching TRBD1. The origin of this receptor is a man aged 25 to 40 with Graves' hyperthyroidism that later progressed to Graves' ophthalmopathy. Sequenced material: blood. CDR3 loop: CASFSPDRGAYEQYF. CDR3 DNA sequence: TGTGCCAGCTTCTCCCCGGACAGGGGGGCCTACGAGCAGTACTTC.